This is a list of T cell receptor beta chains from one sample in a study of T cell responses to AZD1222 COVID-19 vaccine. Profiling relied on immunoSEQ multiplex PCR, and the TCRdb table lists in-frame clones only, not all of them. This table has around 190,000 clones, around 88% appearing once. The sequenced sample was peripheral blood, obtained 28 days after the second AZD1222 dose. Receptors were obtained from an adult who received the AZD1222 COVID-19 vaccine. Each CDR3 is given with its conserved first and last residue. D genes are given only for firm matches. Clone size is shown for a subset of rows, as once, few, many or a class of expanded clone.

J: TRBJ2-2
size: NA
V: TRBV30
D: NA
CDR3: CALKGTVGTGELFF
DNA: TGTGCCTTAAAAGGGACGGTCGGCACCGGGGAGCTGTTTTTT

J: TRBJ2-7
size: NA
V: TRBV2
D: NA
CDR3: CASIPGQDYEQYF
DNA: TGTGCCAGCATTCCGGGCCAGGACTACGAGCAGTACTTC

J: TRBJ1-2
size: few
V: TRBV3-1/TRBV3-2
D: NA
CDR3: CASSRNYGYTF
DNA: TGTGCCAGCAGCCGAAACTATGGCTACACCTTC

J: TRBJ2-1
size: NA
V: TRBV5-4
D: NA
CDR3: CASSSGGLRGNEQFF
DNA: TGTGCCAGCAGCTCCGGGGGTTTGCGGGGCAATGAGCAGTTCTTC

J: TRBJ1-1
size: NA
V: TRBV30
D: TRBD1
CDR3: CAWSPGWGQGAGTEAFF
DNA: TGTGCCTGGAGTCCTGGTTGGGGACAGGGGGCGGGCACTGAAGCTTTCTTT

J: TRBJ1-6
size: NA
V: TRBV5-1
D: NA
CDR3: CASSEGGAGNSPLHF
DNA: TGCGCCAGCAGCGAAGGGGGAGCGGGGAATTCACCCCTCCACTTT

J: TRBJ2-5
size: NA
V: TRBV5-6
D: TRBD2
CDR3: CASRETAAGGTETQYF
DNA: TGTGCCAGCCGAGAGACCGCAGCGGGGGGGACTGAGACCCAGTACTTC

J: TRBJ2-2
size: NA
V: TRBV5-4
D: TRBD1
CDR3: CASSPGGSYTGELFF
DNA: TGTGCCAGCAGTCCAGGGGGCTCCTACACCGGGGAGCTGTTTTTT

J: TRBJ2-5
size: NA
V: TRBV11-3
D: NA
CDR3: CASSQLLGETQYF
DNA: TGTGCCAGCAGCCAGCTTCTCGGGGAGACCCAGTACTTC

J: TRBJ2-4
size: NA
V: TRBV9
D: NA
CDR3: CASSVGSTGDIQYF
DNA: TGTGCCAGCAGCGTAGGCTCGACTGGGGACATTCAGTACTTC

J: TRBJ1-2
size: NA
V: TRBV30
D: TRBD1
CDR3: CAFRQGYYGYTF
DNA: TGTGCCTTTAGACAGGGCTACTATGGCTACACCTTC

J: TRBJ2-2
size: NA
V: TRBV5-1
D: TRBD1
CDR3: CASSPIGTGEGGELFF
DNA: TGCGCCAGCAGCCCGATTGGGACAGGGGAAGGCGGGGAGCTGTTTTTT

J: TRBJ2-1
size: NA
V: TRBV6-5
D: NA
CDR3: CASRVQGVSYNEQFF
DNA: TGTGCCAGCAGAGTACAGGGTGTCTCCTACAATGAGCAGTTCTTC

J: TRBJ2-5
size: NA
V: TRBV19
D: TRBD1
CDR3: CATGQGRGETQYF
DNA: TGTGCCACAGGACAGGGCCGTGGAGAGACCCAGTACTTC

J: TRBJ2-7
size: NA
V: TRBV5-1
D: NA
CDR3: CASSVDTYEQYF
DNA: TGCGCCAGCAGCGTCGACACCTACGAGCAGTACTTC

J: TRBJ2-1
size: once
V: TRBV7-9
D: TRBD2
CDR3: CASSPGLAGVDEQFF
DNA: TGTGCCAGCAGCCCCGGACTAGCGGGGGTGGATGAGCAGTTCTTC

J: TRBJ2-1
size: NA
V: TRBV6-5
D: TRBD2
CDR3: CASSYQTSWGGEQFF
DNA: TGTGCCAGCAGTTACCAGACTAGCTGGGGAGGGGAGCAGTTCTTC

J: TRBJ2-3
size: NA
V: TRBV5-1
D: TRBD2
CDR3: CASSIGLAGAGDTQYF
DNA: TGCGCCAGCAGCATAGGACTAGCGGGGGCTGGAGATACGCAGTATTTT

J: TRBJ2-3
size: few
V: TRBV7-9
D: NA
CDR3: CASSLAGVSTDTQYF
DNA: TGTGCCAGCAGCTTAGCGGGGGTTAGCACAGATACGCAGTATTTT

J: TRBJ1-1
size: NA
V: TRBV4-1
D: NA
CDR3: CASSQEGGVKAFF
DNA: TGCGCCAGCAGCCAAGAAGGGGGAGTAAAAGCTTTCTTT

J: TRBJ1-1
size: NA
V: TRBV20-1
D: NA
CDR3: CSVKTNTEAFF
DNA: TGCAGTGTTAAAACGAACACTGAAGCTTTCTTT

J: TRBJ1-4
size: NA
V: TRBV7-6
D: TRBD1
CDR3: CASSLRGQGLFF
DNA: TGTGCCAGCAGCTTACGCGGACAGGGACTGTTTTTT

J: TRBJ2-5
size: NA
V: TRBV30
D: NA
CDR3: CAWSTGTQETQYF
DNA: TGTGCCTGGAGCACAGGAACACAAGAGACCCAGTACTTC

J: TRBJ1-2
size: NA
V: TRBV29-1
D: TRBD1
CDR3: CSVADRGDYGYTF
DNA: TGCAGCGTCGCGGACAGGGGAGACTATGGCTACACCTTC

J: TRBJ2-7
size: NA
V: TRBV15
D: NA
CDR3: CATSPGDGSYEQYF
DNA: TGTGCCACCAGCCCGGGAGACGGGTCCTACGAGCAGTACTTC

J: TRBJ2-5
size: NA
V: TRBV11-2
D: NA
CDR3: CASSLGTDQETQYF
DNA: TGTGCCAGCAGCTTAGGGACAGACCAAGAGACCCAGTACTTC

J: TRBJ2-7
size: NA
V: TRBV7-2
D: NA
CDR3: CASSLALEPYEQYF
DNA: TGTGCCAGCAGCTTAGCGCTAGAGCCTTACGAGCAGTACTTC

J: TRBJ1-1
size: NA
V: TRBV7-2
D: NA
CDR3: CASRLMGAMAEAFF
DNA: TGTGCCAGCAGATTAATGGGGGCTATGGCTGAAGCTTTCTTT

J: TRBJ1-6
size: NA
V: TRBV4-3
D: NA
CDR3: CASSQNLIQGLSNSPLHF
DNA: TGCGCCAGCAGCCAGAATTTGATACAGGGTTTAAGTAATTCACCCCTCCACTTT

J: TRBJ1-5
size: NA
V: TRBV19
D: NA
CDR3: CASSIYSGGLQPQHF
DNA: TGTGCCAGTAGTATCTATTCGGGTGGGCTTCAGCCCCAGCATTTT

J: TRBJ1-3
size: NA
V: TRBV12-3/TRBV12-4
D: NA
CDR3: CASSLESRTIYF
DNA: TGTGCCAGCAGTTTGGAGTCTAGGACCATATATTTT

J: TRBJ1-2
size: once
V: TRBV12-3/TRBV12-4
D: TRBD1
CDR3: CASTYRGDYGYTF
DNA: TGTGCCAGCACGTACAGGGGAGACTATGGCTACACCTTC

J: TRBJ2-7
size: NA
V: TRBV6-2/TRBV6-3
D: NA
CDR3: CASSYGLSYEQYF
DNA: TGTGCCAGCAGTTACGGACTCAGCTACGAGCAGTACTTC

J: TRBJ2-1
size: NA
V: TRBV11-2
D: NA
CDR3: CASSLAGLPPYNEQFF
DNA: TGTGCCAGCAGCTTAGCCGGACTTCCCCCCTACAATGAGCAGTTCTTC

J: TRBJ1-2
size: once
V: TRBV4-2
D: NA
CDR3: CASSLRLEDPTPGYTF
DNA: TGTGCCAGCAGCCTGAGGCTTGAGGATCCCACACCTGGCTACACCTTC

J: TRBJ2-1
size: NA
V: TRBV2
D: NA
CDR3: CASSLGGDPGVDEQFF
DNA: TGTGCCAGCAGCTTAGGGGGGGACCCAGGGGTCGATGAGCAGTTCTTC

J: TRBJ1-5
size: NA
V: TRBV6-5
D: NA
CDR3: CASSYSRPASNQPQHF
DNA: TGTGCCAGCAGTTACTCCCGGCCTGCTAGCAATCAGCCCCAGCATTTT